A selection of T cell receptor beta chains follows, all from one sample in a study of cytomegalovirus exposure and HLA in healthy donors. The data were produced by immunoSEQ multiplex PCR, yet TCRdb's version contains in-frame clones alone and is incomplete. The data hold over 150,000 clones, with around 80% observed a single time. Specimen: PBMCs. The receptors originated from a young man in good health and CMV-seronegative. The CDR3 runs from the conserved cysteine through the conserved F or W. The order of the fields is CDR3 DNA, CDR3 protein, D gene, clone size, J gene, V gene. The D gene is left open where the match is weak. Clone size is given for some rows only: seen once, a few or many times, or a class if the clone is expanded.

CDR3 DNA: TGTGCCAGCAGACTTCGGACAGGGGATGGTTCCGGGGAGCTGTTTTTT
CDR3 protein: CASRLRTGDGSGELFF
D gene: TRBD1
clone size: -
J gene: TRBJ2-2
V gene: TRBV6-8

CDR3 DNA: TGTGCCAGTAGTATCACGGTAAGCTCCTACGAGCAGTACTTC
CDR3 protein: CASSITVSSYEQYF
D gene: -
clone size: few
J gene: TRBJ2-7
V gene: TRBV19

CDR3 DNA: TGTGCCAGCAGCCCTAGGGCTAGCGGGATGTACGAGCAGTACTTC
CDR3 protein: CASSPRASGMYEQYF
D gene: TRBD2
clone size: -
J gene: TRBJ2-7
V gene: TRBV7-9

CDR3 DNA: TGTGCCAGCAGTCCTCGGGACAGGACCTACAATGAGCAGTTCTTC
CDR3 protein: CASSPRDRTYNEQFF
D gene: TRBD1
clone size: -
J gene: TRBJ2-1
V gene: TRBV7-9

CDR3 DNA: TGCAGCGTTGAAAGTTCGGGACAGAGGATCTATGGCTACACCTTC
CDR3 protein: CSVESSGQRIYGYTF
D gene: TRBD1
clone size: -
J gene: TRBJ1-2
V gene: TRBV29-1

CDR3 DNA: TGTGCCAGCAGTATGGGGCTTCCCCCTGGGAACGAAGCTTTCTTT
CDR3 protein: CASSMGLPPGNEAFF
D gene: -
clone size: -
J gene: TRBJ1-1
V gene: TRBV5-8

CDR3 DNA: TGTGCCACCAGCAGAGATAGGCTAGCGGGGATTGAGACCCAGTACTTC
CDR3 protein: CATSRDRLAGIETQYF
D gene: TRBD2
clone size: -
J gene: TRBJ2-5
V gene: TRBV15

CDR3 DNA: TGTGCCAGCAGCGTATATCATGCTGGGCTAGCGGGGACCGGGGAGCTGTTTTTT
CDR3 protein: CASSVYHAGLAGTGELFF
D gene: TRBD2
clone size: -
J gene: TRBJ2-2
V gene: TRBV9

CDR3 DNA: TGTGCCAGCAGCGCATCGGGGGGCTATAATTCACCCCTCCACTTT
CDR3 protein: CASSASGGYNSPLHF
D gene: -
clone size: -
J gene: TRBJ1-6
V gene: TRBV9

CDR3 DNA: TGTGCCTGGAGCCCGCTCAGGGATGAGCAGTTCTTC
CDR3 protein: CAWSPLRDEQFF
D gene: -
clone size: -
J gene: TRBJ2-1
V gene: TRBV30

CDR3 DNA: TGTGCCAGCAGCTTATCCGGGACTAGCCGAACCGGGGAGCTGTTTTTT
CDR3 protein: CASSLSGTSRTGELFF
D gene: TRBD2
clone size: -
J gene: TRBJ2-2
V gene: TRBV27

CDR3 DNA: TGTGCCAGCTCACCGGTTACACAGGGGGCTCACACTGAAGCTTTCTTT
CDR3 protein: CASSPVTQGAHTEAFF
D gene: TRBD1
clone size: -
J gene: TRBJ1-1
V gene: TRBV18

CDR3 DNA: TGTGCCAGCATTTTGATGGACAGGGTTGTTCAGGGCTACACCTTC
CDR3 protein: CASILMDRVVQGYTF
D gene: TRBD1
clone size: once
J gene: TRBJ1-2
V gene: TRBV5-6

CDR3 DNA: TGTGCCAGCAGCGGCCTGGGCGGGGGGGCAGGTAATGAGCAGTTCTTC
CDR3 protein: CASSGLGGGAGNEQFF
D gene: TRBD2
clone size: once
J gene: TRBJ2-1
V gene: TRBV5-4

CDR3 DNA: TGCGCCAGCCGGCAAACAGGGGTTCCTCTCTCTGGGGCCAACGTCCTGACTTTC
CDR3 protein: CASRQTGVPLSGANVLTF
D gene: TRBD1
clone size: -
J gene: TRBJ2-6
V gene: TRBV5-1

CDR3 DNA: TGTGCCAGCAGCTTAGCGAGGGTTGGGCTCGCTAACTATGGCTACACCTTC
CDR3 protein: CASSLARVGLANYGYTF
D gene: -
clone size: -
J gene: TRBJ1-2
V gene: TRBV7-8

CDR3 DNA: TGTGCCAGCAGCCTCCGGGACGGGGGGCTCGGCACAGATACGCAGTATTTT
CDR3 protein: CASSLRDGGLGTDTQYF
D gene: -
clone size: -
J gene: TRBJ2-3
V gene: TRBV7-6

CDR3 DNA: TGTGCCAGCAGCTTAATCGGGACTAGCGGGTACAATGAGCAGTTCTTC
CDR3 protein: CASSLIGTSGYNEQFF
D gene: TRBD2
clone size: -
J gene: TRBJ2-1
V gene: TRBV7-3

CDR3 DNA: TGTGCCAGCAGTTACTCCGGGGCGGGAGGGGGTTACGAGCAGTACTTC
CDR3 protein: CASSYSGAGGGYEQYF
D gene: TRBD2
clone size: -
J gene: TRBJ2-7
V gene: TRBV6-5

CDR3 DNA: TGTGCCAGCAGCCCAACCTTATGGGACAGGGCCACCGGGGAGCTGTTTTTT
CDR3 protein: CASSPTLWDRATGELFF
D gene: TRBD1
clone size: -
J gene: TRBJ2-2
V gene: TRBV7-9

CDR3 DNA: TGTGCCAGTATGGGGCGGGGGGGCACTGAAGCTTTCTTT
CDR3 protein: CASMGRGGTEAFF
D gene: -
clone size: -
J gene: TRBJ1-1
V gene: TRBV19

CDR3 DNA: TGTGCCAGCAGCGTAGAAGGGGGCCGGGAGACCCAGTACTTC
CDR3 protein: CASSVEGGRETQYF
D gene: TRBD1
clone size: once
J gene: TRBJ2-5
V gene: TRBV9

CDR3 DNA: TGCGCCAGCAGCCAAGGGTCGGGGCGGGGAGCCAAAAACATTCAGTACTTC
CDR3 protein: CASSQGSGRGAKNIQYF
D gene: -
clone size: -
J gene: TRBJ2-4
V gene: TRBV4-1

CDR3 DNA: TGTGCCAGTAAAGGAGGCAGGAGAACAACCTTGAACACTGAAGCTTTCTTT
CDR3 protein: CASKGGRRTTLNTEAFF
D gene: -
clone size: -
J gene: TRBJ1-1
V gene: TRBV19

CDR3 DNA: TGTGCCAGCAGCCCTCGGAGGTGGGGCGGGGGGCCCCATGAGCAGTTCTTC
CDR3 protein: CASSPRRWGGGPHEQFF
D gene: TRBD2
clone size: -
J gene: TRBJ2-1
V gene: TRBV7-2